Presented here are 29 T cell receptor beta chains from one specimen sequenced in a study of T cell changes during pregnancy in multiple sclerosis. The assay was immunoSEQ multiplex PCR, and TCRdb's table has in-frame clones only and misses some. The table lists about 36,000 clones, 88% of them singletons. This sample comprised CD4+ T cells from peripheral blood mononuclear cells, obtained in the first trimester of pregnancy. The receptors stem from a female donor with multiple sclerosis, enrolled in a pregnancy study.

The CDR3: CASSLLLTGGGRNEQYF. CDR3 nucleotides: TGTGCCAGCAGCTTACTACTAACAGGGGGCGGGAGAAACGAGCAGTACTTC. This chain uses TRBV5-6 with TRBJ2-7; 9 bases align to TRBD1. Losses at the gene ends were 2 bases for V and 5 bases for J; bases not matched to a gene: 14. Looked up from germline, CDR1 is SGHDT and CDR2 is YYEEEE. The CDR3 runs 17 residues.

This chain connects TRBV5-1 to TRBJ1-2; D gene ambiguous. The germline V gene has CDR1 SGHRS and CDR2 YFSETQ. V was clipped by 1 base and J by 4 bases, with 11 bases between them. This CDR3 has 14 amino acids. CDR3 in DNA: TGCGCCAGCAGCTTGAAAACAGATATCTATGGCTACACCTTC. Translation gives CASSLKTDIYGYTF.

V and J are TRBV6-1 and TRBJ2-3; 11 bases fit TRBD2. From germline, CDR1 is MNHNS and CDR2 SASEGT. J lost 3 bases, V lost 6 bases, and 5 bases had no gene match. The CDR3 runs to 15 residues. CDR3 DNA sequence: TGTGCCAGCAGCGTTACTAGCGGGGGAACAGATACGCAGTATTTT. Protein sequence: CASSVTSGGTDTQYF.

CDR3 bases: TGTGCCTGGAGTGTTGGACTAGCGGGATACAATGAGCAGTTCTTC. This codes for CAWSVGLAGYNEQFF. This chain joins TRBV30 and TRBJ2-1; 12 positions match TRBD2. The CDR3 sequence is 15 residues long. Germline V gene lookup returns CDR1 GTSNPN and CDR2 SVGIG (reference sequence). With V trimmed by 0 bases and J by 4 bases, 1 base remained unmatched. The whole variable domain, filled in from reference TRBV30 and TRBJ2-1, reads SQTIHQWPATLVQPVGSPLSLECTVEGTSNPNLYWYRQAAGRGLQLLFYSVGIGQISSEVPQNLSASRPQDRQFILSSKKLLLSDSGFYLCAWSVGLAGYNEQFFGPGTRLTVL.

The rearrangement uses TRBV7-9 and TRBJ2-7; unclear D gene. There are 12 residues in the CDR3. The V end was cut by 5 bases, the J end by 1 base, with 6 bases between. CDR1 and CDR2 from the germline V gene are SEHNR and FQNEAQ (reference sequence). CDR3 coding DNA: TGTGCCAGCAGCCCTAAGTCCTACGAGCAGTACTTC. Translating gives CASSPKSYEQYF.

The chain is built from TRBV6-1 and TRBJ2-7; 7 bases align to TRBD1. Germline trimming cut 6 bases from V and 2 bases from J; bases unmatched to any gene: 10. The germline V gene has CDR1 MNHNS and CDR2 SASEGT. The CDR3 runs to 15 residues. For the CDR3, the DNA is TGTGCCAGCAGAGAGCAGACAACAGGGGCCTACGAGCAGTACTTC. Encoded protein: CASREQTTGAYEQYF.

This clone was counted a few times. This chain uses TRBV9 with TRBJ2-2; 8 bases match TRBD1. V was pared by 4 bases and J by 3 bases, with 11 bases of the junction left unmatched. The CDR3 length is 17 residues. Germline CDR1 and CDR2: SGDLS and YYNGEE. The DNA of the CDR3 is TGTGCCAGCAGCCCCAGACAGGGGAGGTTAGACACCGGGGAGCTGTTTTTT. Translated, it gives CASSPRQGRLDTGELFF. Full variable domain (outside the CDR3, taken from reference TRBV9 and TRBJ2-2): DSGVTQTPKHLITATGQRVTLRCSPRSGDLSVYWYQQSLDQGLQFLIQYYNGEERAKGNILERFSAQQFPDLHSELNLSSLELGDSALYFCASSPRQGRLDTGELFFGEGSRLTVL.

This CDR3 is CASSRDRVDGTEAFF. In DNA, the CDR3 is TGTGCCAGCTCACGGGACAGGGTGGACGGCACTGAAGCTTTCTTT. The chain has TRBV18 and TRBJ1-1, with 9 bases fitting TRBD1. There are 15 residues in the CDR3. Germline V gene sequence: CDR1 KGHSH, CDR2 LQKENI. The trim removed 4 bases at V and 4 bases at J, leaving 7 bases unmatched.

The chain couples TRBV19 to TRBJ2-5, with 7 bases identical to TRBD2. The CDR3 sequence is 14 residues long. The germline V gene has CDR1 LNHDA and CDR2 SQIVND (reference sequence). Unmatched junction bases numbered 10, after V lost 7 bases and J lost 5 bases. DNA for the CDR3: TGTGCCAGTACCCCCTGGGAGGGGCATGAGACCCAGTACTTC. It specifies CASTPWEGHETQYF. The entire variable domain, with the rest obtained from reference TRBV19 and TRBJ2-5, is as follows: DGGITQSPKYLFRKEGQNVTLSCEQNLNHDAMYWYRQDPGQGLRLIYYSQIVNDFQKGDIAEGYSVSREKKESFPLTVTSAQKNPTAFYLCASTPWEGHETQYFGPGTRLLVL.

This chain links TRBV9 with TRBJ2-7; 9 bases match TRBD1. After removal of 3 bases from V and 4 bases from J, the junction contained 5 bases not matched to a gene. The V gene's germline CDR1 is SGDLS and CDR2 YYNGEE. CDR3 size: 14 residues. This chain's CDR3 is CASSARDRVYEQYF. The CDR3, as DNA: TGTGCCAGCAGCGCCCGGGACAGGGTTTACGAGCAGTACTTC.

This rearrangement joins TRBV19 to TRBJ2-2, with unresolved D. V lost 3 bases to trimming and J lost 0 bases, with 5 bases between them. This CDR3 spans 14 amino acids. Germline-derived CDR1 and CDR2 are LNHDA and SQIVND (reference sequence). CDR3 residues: CASSITTNTGELFF. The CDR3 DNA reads TGTGCCAGTAGTATTACTACGAACACCGGGGAGCTGTTTTTT.

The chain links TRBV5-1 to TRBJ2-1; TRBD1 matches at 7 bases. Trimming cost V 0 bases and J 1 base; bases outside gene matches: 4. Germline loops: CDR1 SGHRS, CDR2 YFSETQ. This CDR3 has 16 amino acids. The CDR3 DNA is TGCGCCAGCAGCTTGGAAGGGGGCAATTCCTACAATGAGCAGTTCTTC. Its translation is CASSLEGGNSYNEQFF.

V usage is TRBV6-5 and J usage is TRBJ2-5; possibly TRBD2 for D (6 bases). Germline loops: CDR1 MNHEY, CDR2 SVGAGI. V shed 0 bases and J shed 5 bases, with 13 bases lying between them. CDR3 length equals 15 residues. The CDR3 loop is CASSYSGGPAETQYF. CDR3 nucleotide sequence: TGTGCCAGCAGTTACTCCGGGGGACCCGCGGAGACCCAGTACTTC.

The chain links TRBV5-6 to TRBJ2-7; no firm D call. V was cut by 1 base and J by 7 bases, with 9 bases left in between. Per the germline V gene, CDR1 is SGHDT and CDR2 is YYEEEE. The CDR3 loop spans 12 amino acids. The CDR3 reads CASSLWRREQYF. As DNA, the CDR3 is TGTGCCAGCAGCTTGTGGCGGCGGGAGCAGTACTTC. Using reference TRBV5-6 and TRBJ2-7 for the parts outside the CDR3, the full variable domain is DAGVTQSPTHLIKTRGQQVTLRCSPKSGHDTVSWYQQALGQGPQFIFQYYEEEERQRGNFPDRFSGHQFPNYSSELNVNALLLGDSALYLCASSLWRREQYFGPGTRLTVT.

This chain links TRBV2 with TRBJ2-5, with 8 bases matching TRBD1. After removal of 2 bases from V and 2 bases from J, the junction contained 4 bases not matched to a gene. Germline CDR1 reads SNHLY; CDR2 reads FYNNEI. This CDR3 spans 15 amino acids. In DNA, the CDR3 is TGTGCCAGCAGTGAACAGGGGGCGGTACAAGAGACCCAGTACTTC. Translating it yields CASSEQGAVQETQYF.

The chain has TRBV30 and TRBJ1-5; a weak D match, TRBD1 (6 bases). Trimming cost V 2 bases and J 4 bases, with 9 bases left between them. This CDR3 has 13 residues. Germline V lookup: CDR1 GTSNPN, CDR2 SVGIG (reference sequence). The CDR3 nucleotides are TGTGCCTGGAGTCCCGGGACAAATCAGCCCCAGCATTTT. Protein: CAWSPGTNQPQHF.

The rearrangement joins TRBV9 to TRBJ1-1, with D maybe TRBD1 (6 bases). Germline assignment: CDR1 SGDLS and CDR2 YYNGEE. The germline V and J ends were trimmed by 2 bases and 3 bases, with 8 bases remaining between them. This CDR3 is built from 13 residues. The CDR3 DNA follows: TGTGCCAGCAGCGTGCAGGGGTACACTGAAGCTTTCTTT. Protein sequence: CASSVQGYTEAFF.

CDR3 in DNA: TGTGCCAGCTCAACGGGACAACCATTTGAAGCTTTCTTT. It encodes CASSTGQPFEAFF. The chain recombines TRBV18 with TRBJ1-1; D possibly corresponds to TRBD1 (6 bases). CDR3 size: 13 residues. The V end lost 5 bases, the J end lost 7 bases, and 14 bases lay between the germline ends. The germline gives CDR1 KGHSH, CDR2 LQKENI.

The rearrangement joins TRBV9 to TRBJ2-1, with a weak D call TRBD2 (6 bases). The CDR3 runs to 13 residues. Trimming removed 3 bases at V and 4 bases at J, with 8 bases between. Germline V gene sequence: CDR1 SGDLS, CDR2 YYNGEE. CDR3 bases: TGTGCCAGCAGCGACCGGGAGTACAATGAGCAGTTCTTC. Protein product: CASSDREYNEQFF.

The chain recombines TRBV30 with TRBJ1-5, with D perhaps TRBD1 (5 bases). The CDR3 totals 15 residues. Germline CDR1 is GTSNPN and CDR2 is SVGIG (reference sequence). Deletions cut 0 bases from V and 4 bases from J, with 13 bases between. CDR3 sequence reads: CAWSVPLGGNQPQHF. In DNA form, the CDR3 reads TGTGCCTGGAGTGTACCTCTCGGGGGAAATCAGCCCCAGCATTTT.

The CDR3 nucleotides are TGTGCCAGCAGTGAAAGCCCCGTTCATGGGAGAGTGGATGAGCAGTTCTTC. It translates to CASSESPVHGRVDEQFF. V gene TRBV25-1 combines with J gene TRBJ2-1, with a possible D match to TRBD2 (5 bases). CDR1 MGHDK and CDR2 SYGVNS come from the germline V gene. Trimming removed 2 bases from V and 8 bases from J, with 22 bases in between. The CDR3 length is 17 residues. Supplemented by reference TRBV25-1 and TRBJ2-1, the full variable domain reads EADIYQTPRYLVIGTGKKITLECSQTMGHDKMYWYQQDPGMELHLIHYSYGVNSTEKGDLSSESTVSRIRTEHFPLTLESARPSHTSQYLCASSESPVHGRVDEQFFGPGTRLTVL.

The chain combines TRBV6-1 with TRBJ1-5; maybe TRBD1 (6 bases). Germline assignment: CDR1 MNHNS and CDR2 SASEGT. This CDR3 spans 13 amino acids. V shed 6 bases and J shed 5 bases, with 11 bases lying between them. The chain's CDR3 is CASRASGDQPQHF. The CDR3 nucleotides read TGTGCCAGCAGAGCCTCAGGGGATCAGCCCCAGCATTTT.

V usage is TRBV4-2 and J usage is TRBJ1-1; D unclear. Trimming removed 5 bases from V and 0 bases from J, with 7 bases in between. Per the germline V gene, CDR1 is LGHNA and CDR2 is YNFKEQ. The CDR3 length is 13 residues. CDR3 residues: CASSVGMNTEAFF. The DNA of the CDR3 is TGTGCCAGCAGCGTGGGCATGAACACTGAAGCTTTCTTT.

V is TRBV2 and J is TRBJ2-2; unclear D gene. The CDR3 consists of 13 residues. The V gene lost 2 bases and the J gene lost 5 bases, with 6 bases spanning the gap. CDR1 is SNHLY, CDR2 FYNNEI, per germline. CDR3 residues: CASSEIVTGELFF. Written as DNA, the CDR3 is TGTGCCAGCAGTGAAATAGTGACCGGGGAGCTGTTTTTT. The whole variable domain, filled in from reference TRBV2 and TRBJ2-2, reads EPEVTQTPSHQVTQMGQEVILRCVPISNHLYFYWYRQILGQKVEFLVSFYNNEISEKSEIFDDQFSVERPDGSNFTLKIRSTKLEDSAMYFCASSEIVTGELFFGEGSRLTVL.

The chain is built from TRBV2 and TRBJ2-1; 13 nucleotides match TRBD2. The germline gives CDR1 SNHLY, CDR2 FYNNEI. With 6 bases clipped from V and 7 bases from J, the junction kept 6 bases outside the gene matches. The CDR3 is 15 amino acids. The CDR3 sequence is CASSGTSGKNNEQFF. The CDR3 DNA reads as TGTGCCAGCAGCGGGACTAGCGGGAAAAATAATGAGCAGTTCTTC.

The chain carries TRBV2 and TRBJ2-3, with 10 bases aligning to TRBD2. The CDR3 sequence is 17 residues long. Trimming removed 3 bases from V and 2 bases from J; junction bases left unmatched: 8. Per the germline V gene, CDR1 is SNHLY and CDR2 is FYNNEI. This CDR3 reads CASSEGVLAGDTDTQYF. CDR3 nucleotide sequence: TGTGCCAGCAGTGAGGGGGTTCTAGCGGGAGACACAGATACGCAGTATTTT.

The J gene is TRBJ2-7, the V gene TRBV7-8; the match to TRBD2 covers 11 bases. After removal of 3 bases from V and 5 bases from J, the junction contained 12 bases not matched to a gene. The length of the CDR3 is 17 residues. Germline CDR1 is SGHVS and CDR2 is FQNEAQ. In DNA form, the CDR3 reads TGTGCCAGCAGCTTGGGGGCGGCTAGCGGGAGGTCCCACGAGCAGTACTTC. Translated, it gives CASSLGAASGRSHEQYF.

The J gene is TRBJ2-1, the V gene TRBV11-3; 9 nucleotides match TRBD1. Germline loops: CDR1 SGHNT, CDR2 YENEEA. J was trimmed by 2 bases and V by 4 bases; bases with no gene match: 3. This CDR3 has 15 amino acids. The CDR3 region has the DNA TGTGCCAGCAGCTCACGACAGGGGGCCTACAATGAGCAGTTCTTC. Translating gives CASSSRQGAYNEQFF. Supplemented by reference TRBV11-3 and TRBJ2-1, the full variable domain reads EAGVVQSPRYKIIEKKQPVAFWCNPISGHNTLYWYLQNLGQGPELLIRYENEEAVDDSQLPKDRFSAERLKGVDSTLKIQPAELGDSAVYLCASSSRQGAYNEQFFGPGTRLTVL.

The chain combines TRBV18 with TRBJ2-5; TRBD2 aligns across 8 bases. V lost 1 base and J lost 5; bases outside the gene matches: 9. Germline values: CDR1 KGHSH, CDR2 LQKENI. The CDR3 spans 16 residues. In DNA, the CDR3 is TGTGCCAGCTCACCACAAAGCGGGAGATCAGGGGAGACCCAGTACTTC. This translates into CASSPQSGRSGETQYF.